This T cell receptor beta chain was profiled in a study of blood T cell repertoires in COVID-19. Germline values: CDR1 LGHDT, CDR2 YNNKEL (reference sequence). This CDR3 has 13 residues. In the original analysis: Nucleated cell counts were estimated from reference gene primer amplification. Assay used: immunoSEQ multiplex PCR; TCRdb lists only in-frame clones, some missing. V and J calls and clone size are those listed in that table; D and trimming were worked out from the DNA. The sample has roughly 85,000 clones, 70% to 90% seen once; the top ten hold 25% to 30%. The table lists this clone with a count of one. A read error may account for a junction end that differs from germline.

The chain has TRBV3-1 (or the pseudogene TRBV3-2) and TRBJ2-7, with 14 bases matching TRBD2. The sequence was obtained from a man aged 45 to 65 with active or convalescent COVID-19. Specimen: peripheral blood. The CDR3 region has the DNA TGTGCCAGCAGCCAAGGCGCGGGACTAGCGGGAGTCTTC. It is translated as CASSQGAGLAGVF.